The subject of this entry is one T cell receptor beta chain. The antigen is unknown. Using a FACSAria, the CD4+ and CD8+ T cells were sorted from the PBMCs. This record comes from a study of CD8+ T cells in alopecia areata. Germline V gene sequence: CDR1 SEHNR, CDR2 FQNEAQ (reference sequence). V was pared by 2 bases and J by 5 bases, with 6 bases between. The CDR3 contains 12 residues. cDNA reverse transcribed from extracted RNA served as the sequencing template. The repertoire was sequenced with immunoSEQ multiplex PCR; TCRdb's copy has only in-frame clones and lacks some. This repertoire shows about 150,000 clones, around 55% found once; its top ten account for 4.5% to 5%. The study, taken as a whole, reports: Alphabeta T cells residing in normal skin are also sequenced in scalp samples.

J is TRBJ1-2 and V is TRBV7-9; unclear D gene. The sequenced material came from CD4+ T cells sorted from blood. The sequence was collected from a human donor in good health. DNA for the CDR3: TGTGCCAGCAGCTTACAACGGTATGGCTACACCTTC. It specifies CASSLQRYGYTF.